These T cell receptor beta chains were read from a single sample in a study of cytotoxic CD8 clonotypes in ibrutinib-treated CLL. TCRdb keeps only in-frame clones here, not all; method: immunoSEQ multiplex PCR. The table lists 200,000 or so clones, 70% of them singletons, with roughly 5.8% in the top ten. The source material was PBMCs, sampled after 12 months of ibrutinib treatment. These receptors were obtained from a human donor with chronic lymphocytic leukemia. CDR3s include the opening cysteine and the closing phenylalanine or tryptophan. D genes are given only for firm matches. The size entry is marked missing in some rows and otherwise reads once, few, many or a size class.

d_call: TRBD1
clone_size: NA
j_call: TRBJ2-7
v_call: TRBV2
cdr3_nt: TGTGCCAGCAGGGCCCTCGGGACAGGCCTGGGGGAGCAGTACTTC
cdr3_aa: CASRALGTGLGEQYF

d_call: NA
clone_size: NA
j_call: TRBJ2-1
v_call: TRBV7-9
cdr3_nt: TGTGCCAGCAGCGCGGGGGCGTACAATGAGCAGTTCTTC
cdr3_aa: CASSAGAYNEQFF

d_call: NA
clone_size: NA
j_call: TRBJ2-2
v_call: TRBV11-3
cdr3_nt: TGTGCCAGCAGCTTGAGAGGGTCTAACACCGGGGAGCTGTTTTTT
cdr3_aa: CASSLRGSNTGELFF

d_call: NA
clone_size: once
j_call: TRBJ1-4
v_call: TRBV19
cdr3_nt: TGTGCCAGTAATCCAGGGACTACAACTAATGAAAAACTGTTTTTT
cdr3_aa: CASNPGTTTNEKLFF

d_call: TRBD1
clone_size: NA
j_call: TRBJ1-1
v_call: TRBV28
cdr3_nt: TGTGCCAGCAGTGACAGGGGTATTACTGAAGCTTTCTTT
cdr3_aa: CASSDRGITEAFF

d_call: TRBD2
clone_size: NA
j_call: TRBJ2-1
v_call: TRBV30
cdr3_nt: TGTGCCTGGAGGAGGGGAAGCGGGAGTGGTAATGAGCAGTTCTTC
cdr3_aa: CAWRRGSGSGNEQFF

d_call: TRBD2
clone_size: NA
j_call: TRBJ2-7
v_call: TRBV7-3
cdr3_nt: TGTGCCAGCAGCCCGGGACTACCGAGCTCCTACGAGCAGTACTTC
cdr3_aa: CASSPGLPSSYEQYF

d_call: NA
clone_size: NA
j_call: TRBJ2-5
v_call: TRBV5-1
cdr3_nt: TGCGCCAGCGCCGGGCCTTCCCCTTACCAAGAGACCCAGTACTTC
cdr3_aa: CASAGPSPYQETQYF

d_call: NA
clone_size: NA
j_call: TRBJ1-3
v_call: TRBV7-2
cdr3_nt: TGTGCCAGCAGCTTAGCGTCAGTGGGCAGCTCTGGAAACACCATATATTTT
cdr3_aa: CASSLASVGSSGNTIYF

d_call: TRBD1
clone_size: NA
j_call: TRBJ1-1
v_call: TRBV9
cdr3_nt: TGTGCCAGCAGCGTGGGCGTGACAGGGGACACTGAAGCTTTCTTT
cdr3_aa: CASSVGVTGDTEAFF

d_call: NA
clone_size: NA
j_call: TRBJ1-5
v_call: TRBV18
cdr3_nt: TGTGCCAGCTCACCCCGGAATAGCAATCAGCCCCAGCATTTT
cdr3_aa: CASSPRNSNQPQHF

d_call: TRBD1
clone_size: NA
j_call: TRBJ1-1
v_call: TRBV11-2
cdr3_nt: TGTGCCAGCAGCGAGGACAGGCTCAACACTGAAGCTTTCTTT
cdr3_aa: CASSEDRLNTEAFF

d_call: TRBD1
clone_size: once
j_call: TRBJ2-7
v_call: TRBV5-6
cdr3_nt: TGTGCCAGCGCCCGGGACAGGCGGTACTTC
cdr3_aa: CASARDRRYF

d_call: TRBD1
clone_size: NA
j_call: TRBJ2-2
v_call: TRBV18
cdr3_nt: TGTGCCAGCTCAGCGGGGACAGGGAGCACCGGGGAGCTGTTTTTT
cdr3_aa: CASSAGTGSTGELFF

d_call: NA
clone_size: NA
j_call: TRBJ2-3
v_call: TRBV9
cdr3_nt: TGTGCCAGCAGCTTCACAGATACGCAGTATTTT
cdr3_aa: CASSFTDTQYF

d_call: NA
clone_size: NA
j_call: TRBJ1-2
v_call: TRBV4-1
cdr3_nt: TGCGCCAGCAGCCAAACCCTCGCGTCGAGCTATAACTATGGCTACACCTTC
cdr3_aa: CASSQTLASSYNYGYTF

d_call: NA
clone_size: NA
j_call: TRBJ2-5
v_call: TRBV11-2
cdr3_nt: TGTGCCAGCAGCTTAGAACGGGAGACCCAGTACTTC
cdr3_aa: CASSLERETQYF

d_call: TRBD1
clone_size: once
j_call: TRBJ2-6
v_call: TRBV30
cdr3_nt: TGTGCCTGGAGTACGAGCGGGACAGGGGGCTCCAACGTCCTGACTTTC
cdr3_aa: CAWSTSGTGGSNVLTF

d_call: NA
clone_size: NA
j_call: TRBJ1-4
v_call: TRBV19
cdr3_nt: TGTGCCAGTAGTATCGGGACGGTTAATGAAAAACTGTTTTTT
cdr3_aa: CASSIGTVNEKLFF

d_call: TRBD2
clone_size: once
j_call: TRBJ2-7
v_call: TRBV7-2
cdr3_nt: TGTGCCAGCAGCTTAGTCGGGGGGTACGAGCAGTACTTC
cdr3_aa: CASSLVGGYEQYF

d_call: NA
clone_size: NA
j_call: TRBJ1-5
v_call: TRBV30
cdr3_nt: TGTGCCTGGAGATCGAGGGGTAGCAATCAGCCCCAGCATTTT
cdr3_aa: CAWRSRGSNQPQHF

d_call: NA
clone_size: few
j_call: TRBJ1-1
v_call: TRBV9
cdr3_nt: TGTGCCAGCAGCGTAATGGGGGGAGGGTCGGGCACTGAAGCTTTCTTT
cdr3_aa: CASSVMGGGSGTEAFF

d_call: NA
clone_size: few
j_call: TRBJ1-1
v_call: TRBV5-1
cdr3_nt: TGCGCCAGCAGCTTGTGGGAGGGTCCCACTGAAGCTTTCTTT
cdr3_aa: CASSLWEGPTEAFF

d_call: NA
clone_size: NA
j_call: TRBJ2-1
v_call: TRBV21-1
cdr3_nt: TGTGCCAGCAGTAAAACCGGACAGGGGTCGAATGAGCAGTTCTTC
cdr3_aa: CASSKTGQGSNEQFF

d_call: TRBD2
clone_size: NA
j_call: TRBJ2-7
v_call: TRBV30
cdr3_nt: TGTGCCTGGGGACTAGCGGGTTCCTACGAGCAGTACTTC
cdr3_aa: CAWGLAGSYEQYF

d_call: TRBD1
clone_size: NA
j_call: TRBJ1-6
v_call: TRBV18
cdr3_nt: TGTGCCAGTGCGGACAGGGAGTTTTCACCCCTCCACTTT
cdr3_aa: CASADREFSPLHF

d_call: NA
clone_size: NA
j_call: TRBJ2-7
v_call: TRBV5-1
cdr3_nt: TGCGCCAGCAGCTTCGACACCGGATTGGAGCAGTACTTC
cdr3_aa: CASSFDTGLEQYF

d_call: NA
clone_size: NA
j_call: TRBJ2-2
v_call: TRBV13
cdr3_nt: TGTGCCAGCACCCCCCCGGGGGCCACCGGGGAGCTGTTTTTT
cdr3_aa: CASTPPGATGELFF

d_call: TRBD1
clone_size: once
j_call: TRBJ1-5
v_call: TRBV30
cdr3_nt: TGTGCCTGGAGTAGACAGGGGGCTTTCGATCAGCCCCAGCATTTT
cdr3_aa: CAWSRQGAFDQPQHF

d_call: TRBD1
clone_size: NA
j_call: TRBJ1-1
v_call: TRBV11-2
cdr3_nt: TGTGCCAGCAGCTTCAGGGGGCGCACGGTAGGCACTGAAGCTTTCTTT
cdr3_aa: CASSFRGRTVGTEAFF

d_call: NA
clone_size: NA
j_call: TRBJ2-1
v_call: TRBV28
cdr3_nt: TGTGCCAGCAGCCTAGGAGGGGGGGGTTACGGTGAGCAGTTCTTC
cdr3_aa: CASSLGGGGYGEQFF

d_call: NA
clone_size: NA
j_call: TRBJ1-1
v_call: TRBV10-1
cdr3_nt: TGCGCCAGCAGTGAGTCAGGCGAGAACACTGAAGCTTTCTTT
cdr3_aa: CASSESGENTEAFF

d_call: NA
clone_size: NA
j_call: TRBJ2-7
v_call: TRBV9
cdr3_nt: TGTGCCAGCAGCAACTCACGGGCAGTGCGGGGCTACGAGCAGTACTTC
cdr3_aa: CASSNSRAVRGYEQYF

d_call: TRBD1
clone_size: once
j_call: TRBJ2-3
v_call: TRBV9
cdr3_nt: TGTGCCAGCAGCGAGGACAGGTCTAGCACAGATACGCAGTATTTT
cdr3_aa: CASSEDRSSTDTQYF

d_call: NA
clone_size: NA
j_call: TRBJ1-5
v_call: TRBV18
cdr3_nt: TGTGCCAGCTCACCACCGGGGGGGAATCAGCCCCAGCATTTT
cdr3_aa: CASSPPGGNQPQHF

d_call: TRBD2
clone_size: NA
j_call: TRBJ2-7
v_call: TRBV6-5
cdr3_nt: TGTGCCAGCAGTTACTCGGGTAGCGGGAGGGCCGGCGAGCAGTACTTC
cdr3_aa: CASSYSGSGRAGEQYF

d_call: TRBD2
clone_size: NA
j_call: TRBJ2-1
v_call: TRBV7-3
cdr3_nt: TGTGCCAGCAGCCCTGGACTAGCGGACTACAATGAGCAGTTCTTC
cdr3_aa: CASSPGLADYNEQFF

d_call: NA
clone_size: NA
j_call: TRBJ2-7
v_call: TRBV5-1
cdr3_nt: TGCGCCAGCAGCGGCCAGGGACGCGAGCAGTACTTC
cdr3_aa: CASSGQGREQYF

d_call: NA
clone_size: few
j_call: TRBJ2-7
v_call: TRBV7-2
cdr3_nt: TGTGCCAGCAGCTCACTAGGGGTGGGGCAGGGCGGCTACGAGCAGTACTTC
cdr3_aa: CASSSLGVGQGGYEQYF

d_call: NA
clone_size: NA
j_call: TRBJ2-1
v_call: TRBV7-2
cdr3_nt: TGTGCCAGCAAGAGGGGTGGCCTACCCGTCGATGAGCAGTTCTTC
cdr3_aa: CASKRGGLPVDEQFF

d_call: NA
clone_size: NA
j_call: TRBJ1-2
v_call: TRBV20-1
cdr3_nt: TGCAGTGCCCGACAGCCATCGACGTACACCTTC
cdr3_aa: CSARQPSTYTF

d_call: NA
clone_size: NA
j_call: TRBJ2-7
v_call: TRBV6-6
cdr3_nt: TGTGCCAGCAGTTTCTCCCGGACAGAAGACTACGAGCAGTACTTC
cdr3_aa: CASSFSRTEDYEQYF

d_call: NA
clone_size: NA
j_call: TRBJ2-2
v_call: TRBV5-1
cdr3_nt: TGCGCCAGCAGCTCCGGACAAACCGGGGAGCTGTTTTTT
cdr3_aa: CASSSGQTGELFF

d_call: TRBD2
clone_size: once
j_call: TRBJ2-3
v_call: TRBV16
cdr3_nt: TGTGCCAGCAGCCAATCTGCGGGGGGGCCAGAAGATACGCAGTATTTT
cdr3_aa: CASSQSAGGPEDTQYF

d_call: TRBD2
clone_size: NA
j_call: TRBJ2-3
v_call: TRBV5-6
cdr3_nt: TGTGCCAGCAGCTTGGGGCTAGCGGGAGGTCTCACAGATACGCAGTATTTT
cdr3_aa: CASSLGLAGGLTDTQYF

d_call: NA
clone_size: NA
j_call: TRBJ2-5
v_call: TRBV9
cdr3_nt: TGTGCCAGCAGCGTCGGGCCTCAACCAGAGACCCAGTACTTC
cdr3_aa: CASSVGPQPETQYF

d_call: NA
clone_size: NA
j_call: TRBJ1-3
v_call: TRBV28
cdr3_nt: TGTGCCAGCAGGGCCCGAGGGAGCTCTGGAAACACCATATATTTT
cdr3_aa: CASRARGSSGNTIYF

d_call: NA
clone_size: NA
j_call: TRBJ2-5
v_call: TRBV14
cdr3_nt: TGTGCCAGCAGCCACGGGACCCGAGGAGAGACCCAGTACTTC
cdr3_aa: CASSHGTRGETQYF

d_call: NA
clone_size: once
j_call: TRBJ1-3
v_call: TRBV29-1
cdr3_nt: TGCAGCGTTCGCCCGGGGCAAACTGGAAACACCATATATTTT
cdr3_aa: CSVRPGQTGNTIYF

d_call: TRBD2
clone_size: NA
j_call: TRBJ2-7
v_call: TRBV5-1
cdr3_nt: TGCGCCAGCAGTTATACGGCCGGACTAGACCCGTACTTC
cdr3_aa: CASSYTAGLDPYF

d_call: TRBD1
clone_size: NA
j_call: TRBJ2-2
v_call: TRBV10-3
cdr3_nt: TGTGCCATCAGTGGGACAGGGAACACCGGGGAGCTGTTTTTT
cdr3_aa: CAISGTGNTGELFF

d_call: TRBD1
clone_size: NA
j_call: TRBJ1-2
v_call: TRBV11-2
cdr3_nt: TGTGCCAGCAGCGCCATTGGGACAGGGAACGGCTACACCTTC
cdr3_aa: CASSAIGTGNGYTF

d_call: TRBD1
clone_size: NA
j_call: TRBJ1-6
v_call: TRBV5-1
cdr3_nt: TGCGCCAGCAGCACGGGACAGGGGTCTAGTTCACCCCTCCACTTT
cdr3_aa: CASSTGQGSSSPLHF